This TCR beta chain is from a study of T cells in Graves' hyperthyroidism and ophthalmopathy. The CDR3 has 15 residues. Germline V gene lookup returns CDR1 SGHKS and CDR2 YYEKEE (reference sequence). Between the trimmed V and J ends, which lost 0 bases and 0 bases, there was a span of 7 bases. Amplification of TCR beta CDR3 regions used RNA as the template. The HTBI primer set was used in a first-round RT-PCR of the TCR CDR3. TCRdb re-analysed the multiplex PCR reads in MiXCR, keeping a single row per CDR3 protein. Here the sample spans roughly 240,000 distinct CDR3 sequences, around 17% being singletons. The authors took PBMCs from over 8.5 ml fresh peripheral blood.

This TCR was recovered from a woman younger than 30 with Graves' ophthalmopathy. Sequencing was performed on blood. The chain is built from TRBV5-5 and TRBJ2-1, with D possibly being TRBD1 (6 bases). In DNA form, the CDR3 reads TGTGCCAGCAGCTTGGAACAGGGCTCCTACAATGAGCAGTTCTTC. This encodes CASSLEQGSYNEQFF.